These 9 T cell receptor beta chains came from one sample sequenced in a study of blood T cell repertoires in COVID-19. Generated by immunoSEQ multiplex PCR, the TCRdb table keeps only in-frame clones and is missing some. The sample shows roughly 300,000 clones, over 75% of them seen only once. The sequenced sample was PBMCs or T cells enriched from blood (not recorded which). The receptors derive from a woman aged 30 to 39 who had recovered from COVID-19.

V usage is TRBV7-9 and J usage is TRBJ1-6; 7 bases fit TRBD1. Germline assignment: CDR1 SEHNR and CDR2 FQNEAQ (reference sequence). V lost 5 bases, J lost 0 bases, and 4 bases stayed unmatched. CDR3 size: 16 residues. The CDR3 spells CASSTDRSSYNSPLHF. The DNA of the CDR3 is TGTGCCAGCAGCACGGACAGGAGCTCCTATAATTCACCCCTCCACTTT.

This clone is a singleton in its sample. The chain has TRBV6-5 and TRBJ2-2; possible D gene TRBD1, 5 bases. The germline gives CDR1 MNHEY, CDR2 SVGAGI. This CDR3 is 13 amino acids long. V lost 6 bases and J 5 bases, leaving 10 bases between the germline ends. In nucleotides, the CDR3 is TGTGCCAGCAGGACTCAGGGTACCGGGGAGCTGTTTTTT. Translated, it gives CASRTQGTGELFF.

The chain has TRBV7-9 and TRBJ2-7, with 11 bases lining up with TRBD2. Losses at the gene ends were 3 bases for V and 7 bases for J; bases not matched to a gene: 11. The CDR3 has 16 amino acids. Per germline, CDR1 SEHNR and CDR2 FQNEAQ (reference sequence). CDR3 loop: CASSFYSGGAAEEQYF. The CDR3 DNA reads TGTGCCAGCAGCTTCTATAGCGGGGGGGCGGCGGAAGAGCAGTACTTC.

The sample holds one count of this clone. This sequence joins TRBV7-2 and TRBJ2-3; no firm D call. Trimming removed 3 bases at V and 5 bases at J, with 12 bases between. This CDR3 comprises 14 residues. Germline CDR1 is SGHTA and CDR2 is FQGNSA. CDR3 protein: CASSFSRSGDTQYF. Here the CDR3 DNA reads TGTGCCAGCAGCTTTTCCCGCTCGGGAGATACGCAGTATTTT.

Note on this clone: The same CDR3 arises from other DNA sequences in this sample as well. The chain couples TRBV28 to TRBJ1-1, with a possible D match to TRBD1 (6 bases). This CDR3 region has 12 residues. The germline V gene has CDR1 MDHEN and CDR2 SYDVKM. V lost 6 bases and J 5 bases, leaving 10 bases between the germline ends. CDR3 in DNA: TGTGCCAGCAGCTTACAGGGAACTGAAGCTTTCTTT. This translates into CASSLQGTEAFF.

This chain links TRBV2 with TRBJ2-2, with 7 bases lining up with TRBD1. The CDR3 sequence is 14 residues long. J was trimmed by 5 bases and V by 7 bases; bases with no gene match: 7. The germline CDR1 and CDR2 sequences are SNHLY and FYNNEI. In DNA, the CDR3 is TGTGCCAGCAATCAGGACAGGCCGACCGGGGAGCTGTTTTTT. It codes for CASNQDRPTGELFF.

The chain carries TRBV27 and TRBJ1-2; 7 bases fit TRBD1. Germline V gene lookup returns CDR1 MNHEY and CDR2 SMNVEV (reference sequence). The V segment lost 2 bases and the J segment 8 bases; nucleotides outside the gene matches: 8. This CDR3 is 14 amino acids long. The CDR3 protein is CASSLGGGAWGYTF. CDR3 DNA: TGTGCCAGCAGTTTAGGAGGGGGCGCGTGGGGCTACACCTTC.

The chain employs TRBV19 and TRBJ2-2; a possible D gene is TRBD2 (6 bases). This CDR3 is built from 13 residues. The V end was cut by 5 bases, the J end by 6 bases, with 10 bases between. CDR1 is LNHDA and CDR2 is SQIVND in the germline V gene (reference sequence). In nucleotides, the CDR3 is TGTGCCAGTAGTTGGCGGGGAGCCGGGGAGCTGTTTTTT. Translating gives CASSWRGAGELFF.

This clone was seen more than once but under ten times. The chain couples TRBV7-9 to TRBJ2-7; 9 bases are a match to TRBD2. V lost 2 bases, J lost 6 bases, and 8 bases stayed unmatched. From germline, CDR1 is SEHNR and CDR2 FQNEAQ (reference sequence). The CDR3 runs to 15 residues. CDR3 in amino acids: CASSLPQGLAGEQYF. CDR3 DNA sequence: TGTGCCAGCAGCTTACCCCAGGGACTAGCTGGCGAGCAGTACTTC.